The 20 T cell receptor beta chains presented below share a single source sample, sequenced in a study of persistence of HIV-infected CD4 T cells. These receptors have no identified antigens. Anti-CD3/anti-CD28 beads served as a nonspecific positive control stimulus. Sorting of responding CD4+ T cells relied on upregulated CD40 ligand together with CD69. This was the immunoSEQ version 4 assay in survey mode. Using immunoSEQ multiplex PCR, the repertoire was profiled, and TCRdb retains in-frame clones only, with some absent. The table shows around 40,000 clones, with more than 70% occurring only once. This specimen was CD4+ T cells sorted from PBMCs after roughly 18-hour stimulation, taken from a patient who received antiretroviral therapy. The receptors originated from an adult man with HIV who was CMV-seropositive.

The chain employs TRBV10-3 and TRBJ2-2, with D maybe TRBD1 (5 bases). CDR1 and CDR2 from the germline V gene are ENHRY and SYGVKD. V dropped 2 bases and J dropped 1 base, with 5 bases sitting between them. The CDR3 runs to 14 residues. The CDR3 region is CAISERGNTGELFF. DNA of the CDR3: TGTGCCATCAGTGAGAGGGGGAACACCGGGGAGCTGTTTTTT.

CDR3: CASSEKAGNTEAFF. The CDR3 DNA sequence: TGTGCCAGCAGCGAGAAGGCCGGGAACACTGAAGCTTTCTTT. The rearrangement uses TRBV9 and TRBJ1-1, with D hard to call. The V gene lost 3 bases and the J gene lost 1 base, with 10 bases spanning the gap. CDR3 length: 14 amino acids. The V gene's germline CDR1 is SGDLS and CDR2 YYNGEE.

The J gene is TRBJ2-1, the V gene TRBV11-1; possibly TRBD2 for D (6 bases). CDR3 size: 16 residues. From germline, CDR1 is SGHAT and CDR2 FQDESV (reference sequence). Between the trimmed V and J ends, which lost 5 bases and 7 bases, there was a span of 21 bases. CDR3: CASSTSGTRLKNEQFF. CDR3 in DNA: TGTGCCAGCAGCACCTCCGGGACTCGACTCAAAAATGAGCAGTTCTTC.

The chain couples TRBV10-2 to TRBJ1-1, with D unresolved. This CDR3 has 15 amino acids. Germline values: CDR1 WSHSY, CDR2 SAAADI. The V and J ends lost 3 bases and 3 bases respectively, with 14 bases between them. The CDR3 spells CASSDDPPRDTEAFF. CDR3 nucleotides: TGCGCCAGCAGTGATGACCCCCCGAGAGACACTGAAGCTTTCTTT.

The V call is TRBV6-2 or TRBV6-3, the J call TRBJ2-3; 7 nucleotides agree with TRBD2. Germline CDR1 and CDR2: MNHEY and SVGEGT. The junction had 11 bases not matched to a gene; V was cut back by 2 bases and J by 0 bases. The CDR3 totals 18 residues. CDR3 sequence: CASSYELSAGTSTDTQYF. Written as DNA, the CDR3 is TGTGCCAGCAGTTACGAATTATCAGCGGGGACGAGCACAGATACGCAGTATTTT.

This clone was seen just once. V and J are TRBV5-1 and TRBJ1-4, with D possibly TRBD1 on 5 matching bases. CDR1 is SGHRS and CDR2 is YFSETQ in the germline V gene. The V gene lost 3 bases and the J gene lost 2 bases, with 11 bases spanning the gap. CDR3 length: 15 residues. DNA for the CDR3: TGCGCCAGCAGCTCACGACAGCCTACTAATGAAAAACTGTTTTTT. Translating it yields CASSSRQPTNEKLFF.

This rearrangement joins TRBV3-1 (or the pseudogene TRBV3-2) to TRBJ2-1, with TRBD2 identical over 8 bases. CDR1 and CDR2 (germline): LGHDT, YNNKEL (reference sequence). V gave up 4 bases and J gave up 1 base; unmatched junction bases: 6. The CDR3 runs 16 residues. The CDR3 sequence is CASSLGSGGSYNEQFF. CDR3 bases: TGTGCCAGCAGCCTCGGGAGCGGGGGTTCCTACAATGAGCAGTTCTTC.

The rearrangement joins TRBV27 to TRBJ2-1, with D possibly being TRBD1 or TRBD2 (5 bases each). The germline gives CDR1 MNHEY, CDR2 SMNVEV (reference sequence). V was cut by 5 bases and J by 7 bases, with 15 bases left in between. This CDR3 contains 14 residues. The CDR3 here is CASSRGPERNEQFF. CDR3 sequence (DNA): TGTGCCAGCAGTCGGGGCCCGGAGAGGAATGAGCAGTTCTTC.

Only a few counts were recorded for this clone. This rearrangement joins TRBV3-1 (or the pseudogene TRBV3-2) to TRBJ2-7, with 7 bases matching TRBD1. The CDR3 consists of 13 residues. J was trimmed by 6 bases and V by 4 bases; bases with no gene match: 6. Germline CDR1 reads LGHDT; CDR2 reads YNNKEL (reference sequence). The CDR3 is CASSPTGKGEQYF. The CDR3 DNA follows: TGTGCCAGCAGCCCGACAGGGAAGGGCGAGCAGTACTTC.

The chain carries TRBV27 and TRBJ1-5; the D is unclear. This CDR3 is built from 14 residues. Trimming cost V 2 bases and J 4 bases, with 9 bases left between them. From germline, CDR1 is MNHEY and CDR2 SMNVEV (reference sequence). Here the CDR3 DNA reads TGTGCCAGCAGTTTAAGTGGGGAGAATCAGCCCCAGCATTTT. As protein: CASSLSGENQPQHF.

This clone showed up just once. The chain has TRBV9 and TRBJ1-4; the match to TRBD1 covers 7 bases. Per the germline V gene, CDR1 is SGDLS and CDR2 is YYNGEE. J lost 8 bases, V lost 0 bases, and 4 bases had no gene match. The CDR3 contains 14 residues. CDR3 protein: CASSVDRGGEKLFF. DNA for the CDR3: TGTGCCAGCAGCGTAGACAGGGGAGGAGAAAAACTGTTTTTT.

J is TRBJ2-3 and V is TRBV2; 10 nucleotides agree with TRBD1. The CDR3 is made up of 14 amino acids. CDR1 SNHLY and CDR2 FYNNEI come from the germline V gene. V shed 8 bases and J 5 bases; nucleotides not matched to a gene: 7. The CDR3 protein is CASRRQGAGDTQYF. The DNA for the CDR3 is TGTGCCAGCCGAAGACAGGGGGCAGGAGATACGCAGTATTTT.

This CDR3 is CASSPSLEGEDGYTF. As DNA, the CDR3 is TGTGCCAGCTCACCGAGTTTAGAAGGAGAGGATGGCTACACCTTC. The chain combines TRBV18 with TRBJ1-2; D unclear. The CDR3 has 15 residues. V lost 3 bases to trimming and J lost 6 bases, with 17 bases between them. The germline CDR1 and CDR2 sequences are KGHSH and LQKENI.

CDR3 in DNA: TGTGCCAGCAGTGAGACCGCGGTTAACATTCAGTACTTC. Translation gives CASSETAVNIQYF. The genes are TRBV6-1 and TRBJ2-4; unclear D gene. The CDR3 runs to 13 residues. The germline CDR1 and CDR2 sequences are MNHNS and SASEGT. Trimming pared 3 bases from V and 7 bases from J, leaving 10 bases between.

This chain's CDR3 is CASSRRRQGESPLHF. CDR3 DNA: TGTGCCAGCAGCAGAAGACGCCAAGGGGAGTCACCCCTCCACTTT. The chain joins TRBV5-6 to TRBJ1-6; D might be TRBD1 (5 bases). The V and J ends lost 4 bases and 10 bases respectively, with 18 bases between them. The germline CDR1 and CDR2 sequences are SGHDT and YYEEEE. CDR3 size: 15 residues.

The chain combines TRBV6-6 with TRBJ1-2, with 7 bases lining up with TRBD1. CDR3 length: 15 amino acids. Germline V gene data show CDR1 as MNHNY and CDR2 as SVGAGI (reference sequence). The trim removed 4 bases at V and 6 bases at J, leaving 11 bases unmatched. CDR3: CASSSDLTGRDGYTF. CDR3 nucleotide sequence: TGTGCCAGCAGTTCGGACTTGACAGGGAGGGATGGCTACACCTTC.

This chain links TRBV27 with TRBJ2-2, with D possibly TRBD1 on 5 matching bases. Germline V CDR1 and CDR2: MNHEY, SMNVEV (reference sequence). This CDR3 is built from 15 residues. V lost 6 bases to trimming and J lost 1 base, with 12 bases between them. The CDR3 protein is CASSLDRRNTGELFF. The CDR3 DNA follows: TGTGCCAGCAGCTTAGACAGAAGGAACACCGGGGAGCTGTTTTTT.

J is TRBJ1-1 and V is TRBV27; 8 bases fit TRBD1. CDR1 MNHEY and CDR2 SMNVEV come from the germline V gene (reference sequence). The junction had 6 bases not matched to a gene; V was cut back by 6 bases and J by 3 bases. This CDR3 contains 14 residues. CDR3 bases: TGTGCCAGCAGGTCAGGACAGGGCGACACTGAAGCTTTCTTT. It encodes CASRSGQGDTEAFF.

J is TRBJ2-7 and V is TRBV20-1; D not certain. The CDR3 loop spans 11 amino acids. In germline, CDR1 is DFQATT, CDR2 SNEGSKA (reference sequence). Trimming pared 3 bases from V and 5 bases from J, leaving 8 bases between. CDR3 amino acids: CSASDRDEQYF. The CDR3 nucleotides read TGCAGTGCTAGTGACCGGGACGAGCAGTACTTC.

The V and J genes are TRBV2 and TRBJ1-5; D remains ambiguous. Looked up from germline, CDR1 is SNHLY and CDR2 is FYNNEI. This CDR3 spans 14 amino acids. The V gene lost 6 bases and the J gene lost 3 bases, with 12 bases spanning the gap. In DNA form, the CDR3 reads TGTGCCAGCAGCGGGAGGACCCACAATCAGCCCCAGCATTTT. Amino acid sequence: CASSGRTHNQPQHF.